The 15 T cell receptor beta chains in this list originate from one sample, sequenced in a study of Graves' ophthalmopathy and Graves' hyperthyroidism. As the template, RNA transcripts were used to amplify TCR beta CDR3 regions. First-round RT-PCR relied on HTBI primers, and a second-round multiplex PCR came next. TCRdb processed the multiplex PCR reads anew with MiXCR; each CDR3 protein has one entry. The sample gives about 640,000 distinct CDR3 sequences, roughly two fifths of which show up once; more than 3% is in the top ten. The material sequenced was peripheral blood. The source of these receptors is an adult man with Graves' ophthalmopathy.

This clonotype was counted ten times or more. This chain joins TRBV19 and TRBJ2-5; possible D gene TRBD1, 6 bases. CDR3 size: 15 residues. Trimming stripped 1 base from V and 1 base from J, with 10 bases between. Germline V gene data show CDR1 as LNHDA and CDR2 as SQIVND (reference sequence). The CDR3 protein is CASSIGDRRQETQYF. Written as DNA, the CDR3 is TGTGCCAGTAGTATAGGCGACAGGCGCCAAGAGACCCAGTACTTC.

In regard to this clonotype: This could be a read error, since a much larger clone is one nucleotide away. The chain is built from TRBV24-1 and TRBJ1-2; D is possibly TRBD1 (5 bases). The V end lost 4 bases, the J end lost 8 bases, and 10 bases lay between the germline ends. Germline V gene data show CDR1 as KGHDR and CDR2 as SFDVKD. This CDR3 region has 12 residues. This chain's CDR3 is CATSDRVSGYTF. The CDR3 nucleotides read TGTGCCACCAGTGACAGGGTGAGCGGCTACACCTTC.

Concerning this clonotype: A much more abundant neighbour one base away suggests this may be a read error. The CDR3 carries no conserved terminal phenylalanine or tryptophan, so it likely arises from a read error. The chain recombines TRBV7-2 with TRBJ1-2, with D perhaps TRBD1 (5 bases). The CDR3 is made up of 15 amino acids. With 5 bases removed from V and 1 base from J, the gap between germline ends came to 14 bases. CDR1 SGHTA and CDR2 FQGNSA come from the germline V gene. In nucleotides, the CDR3 is TGTGCCAGCAGCACAGACCAGGGAATTAACTATGGCTACACCATC. Its translation: CASSTDQGINYGYTI.

In nucleotides, the CDR3 is TGTGCCAGTAGAGCCGGGACGGATAGCAATCAGCCCCAGCATTTT. Its protein product is CASRAGTDSNQPQHF. The gene calls are TRBV19 and TRBJ1-5, with D maybe TRBD1 (5 bases). This CDR3 region has 15 residues. V was pared by 6 bases and J by 0 bases, with 12 bases between. The V gene's germline CDR1 is LNHDA and CDR2 SQIVND (reference sequence).

With respect to this clonotype: A much larger clone is a single base away; this may be a read error. The J gene is TRBJ1-5, the V gene TRBV10-3; D uncertain. The CDR3 is 14 residues long. Trimming removed 6 bases from V and 3 bases from J, with 12 bases in between. Germline assignment: CDR1 ENHRY and CDR2 SYGVKD. The DNA of the CDR3 is TGTGCCATCAGACCACGACTCGCCAATCAGCCCCAGCATTTT. This codes for CAIRPRLANQPQHF.

The CDR3: CASSLVRGTLLNTEAFF. CDR3 DNA: TGTGCCAGCAGTTTAGTCCGGGGGACCCTTTTGAACACTGAAGCTTTCTTT. The chain has TRBV9 and TRBJ1-1, with D possibly matching TRBD1 (5 bases). Between the trimmed V and J ends, which lost 5 bases and 0 bases, there was a span of 20 bases. This CDR3 is built from 17 residues. The V gene's germline CDR1 is SGDLS and CDR2 YYNGEE.

The chain employs TRBV18 and TRBJ2-7; D unclear. Trimming removed 2 bases from V and 5 bases from J, with 4 bases in between. Germline V gene sequence: CDR1 KGHSH, CDR2 LQKENI. This CDR3 is built from 11 residues. CDR3 sequence (DNA): TGTGCCAGCTCACCAGACGACGAGCAGTACTTC. It specifies CASSPDDEQYF.

This clonotype has only a few counts. V and J are TRBV30 and TRBJ2-7; 7 nucleotides align to TRBD2. CDR1 is GTSNPN, CDR2 SVGIG, per germline (reference sequence). V shed 2 bases and J 3 bases; nucleotides not matched to a gene: 4. The CDR3 sequence is 13 residues long. In DNA, the CDR3 is TGTGCCTGGAGTAGGGAGGGTATCTACGAGCAGTACTTC. This codes for CAWSREGIYEQYF.

This clonotype turned up a few times. The chain links TRBV4-1 to TRBJ2-7; 9 bases map to TRBD1. Germline V gene data show CDR1 as MGHRA and CDR2 as YSYEKL. V lost 7 bases, J lost 2 bases, and 9 bases stayed unmatched. The CDR3 sequence is 15 residues long. CDR3 sequence (DNA): TGCGCCAGCAACCGAGACAGGGGGGAAGCCTACGAGCAGTACTTC. Protein: CASNRDRGEAYEQYF.

CDR3 nucleotides: TGTGCCAGTAGTATAGAAGTCCGGGGCAGGGTAAACTCCAATTCACCCCTCCACTTT. It specifies CASSIEVRGRVNSNSPLHF. The chain combines TRBV19 with TRBJ1-6, with a tentative D call TRBD1 (5 bases). The CDR3 sequence is 19 residues long. CDR1 and CDR2 from the germline V gene are LNHDA and SQIVND (reference sequence). V shed 0 bases and J shed 7 bases, with 22 bases lying between them.

The CDR3 sequence: CASSFRLGLSGMFGELFF. The DNA of the CDR3 is TGTGCCAGCAGTTTCAGGTTGGGCCTTAGCGGGATGTTCGGGGAGCTGTTTTTT. The rearrangement joins TRBV12-3 or TRBV12-4 to TRBJ2-2, with 8 bases aligning to TRBD2. The V segment lost 3 bases and the J segment 7 bases; nucleotides outside the gene matches: 16. The CDR3 sequence is 18 residues long.

As regards this clonotype: A clone one base away is much larger, so this may be a read error. This is likely a read error, given that the CDR3 carries no conserved phenylalanine or tryptophan at its end. This chain joins TRBV14 and TRBJ2-7; perhaps TRBD1 as D (6 bases). V lost 1 base to trimming and J lost 4 bases, with 11 bases between them. CDR1 and CDR2 (germline): SGHDN, FVKESK. CDR3 size: 14 residues. CDR3 region: CASSQGITGYEQYL. The CDR3 DNA reads as TGTGCCAGCAGCCAAGGAATCACAGGGTACGAGCAGTACCTC.

For this clonotype: It may be a read error: a sequence one base away is much more abundant. This chain joins TRBV19 and TRBJ2-7, with D possibly TRBD2 on 6 matching bases. The V gene lost 8 bases and the J gene lost 0 bases, with 20 bases spanning the gap. Germline lookup yields CDR1 LNHDA and CDR2 SQIVND (reference sequence). The CDR3 runs to 16 residues. CDR3 coding DNA: TGTGCCAGTGGTAACCCCGGAGGGATCAGCTCCTACGAGCAGTACTTC. This gives the protein CASGNPGGISSYEQYF.

A remark on this clonotype: Relative to the germline gene, one junction end is altered; a read error may explain this. The V and J genes are TRBV20-1 and TRBJ1-5; D possibly corresponds to TRBD1 (6 bases). This CDR3 has 18 residues. Germline CDR1 is DFQATT and CDR2 is SNEGSKA (reference sequence). CDR3 nucleotide sequence: TGCAGTGCTAGGGAATGGGACTCCGGGACAATGGTCAGGCAGCCCCAGCACTTT. Translating gives CSAREWDSGTMVRQPQHF.

This chain connects TRBV7-9 to TRBJ2-3, with TRBD2 identical over 9 bases. J lost 5 bases, V lost 8 bases, and 8 bases had no gene match. The CDR3 length is 14 residues. CDR1 SEHNR and CDR2 FQNEAQ come from the germline V gene (reference sequence). The CDR3 sequence is CASEGGRDGDTQYF. The CDR3 DNA sequence: TGTGCCAGCGAAGGCGGGAGGGATGGAGATACGCAGTATTTT.